This entry lists 24 T cell receptor beta chains sequenced from one sample in a study of T cell responses to AZD1222 COVID-19 vaccine. Profiling relied on immunoSEQ multiplex PCR, and the TCRdb table lists in-frame clones only, not all of them. The table has roughly 180,000 clones, approximately 89% seen once. This specimen was peripheral blood, taken 28 days after the second AZD1222 dose. These receptors were taken from an adult who received the AZD1222 COVID-19 vaccine.

This chain links TRBV10-3 with TRBJ1-6; D may be TRBD1 (5 bases). Trimming removed 7 bases at V and 11 bases at J, with 18 bases between. This CDR3 comprises 14 residues. The germline V gene has CDR1 ENHRY and CDR2 SYGVKD. CDR3 bases: TGTGCCATCAAGCCGGGAAGGGGTCGTGCACCCCTCCACTTT. Translating gives CAIKPGRGRAPLHF.

This chain uses TRBV7-9 with TRBJ2-7; the match to TRBD1 covers 8 bases. CDR1 and CDR2 from the germline V gene are SEHNR and FQNEAQ (reference sequence). The V segment lost 8 bases and the J segment 6 bases; nucleotides outside the gene matches: 9. This CDR3 spans 13 amino acids. The CDR3 here is CASGRTGTGEQYF. DNA of the CDR3: TGTGCCAGCGGACGGACAGGGACGGGCGAGCAGTACTTC.

V is TRBV11-2 and J is TRBJ2-7; 7 bases map to TRBD1. Germline V gene data show CDR1 as SGHAT and CDR2 as FQNNGV. J gave up 4 bases and V 1 base, and 4 bases lay outside the gene matches. The CDR3 sequence is 14 residues long. The CDR3 region is CASSLAPGGYEQYF. Written as DNA, the CDR3 is TGTGCCAGCAGCTTAGCCCCAGGGGGATACGAGCAGTACTTC.

The chain couples TRBV12-3 or TRBV12-4 to TRBJ2-3, with a tentative D call TRBD1 (5 bases). CDR3 length: 13 amino acids. With 2 bases removed from V and 4 bases from J, the gap between germline ends came to 7 bases. The CDR3 sequence is CASSLQGPDTQYF. CDR3 coding DNA: TGTGCCAGCAGTTTACAGGGCCCAGATACGCAGTATTTT.

The gene calls are TRBV11-1 and TRBJ1-6; D is undetermined. Germline CDR1 SGHAT, CDR2 FQDESV (reference sequence). This CDR3 region has 15 residues. V was clipped by 0 bases and J by 6 bases, with 9 bases between them. DNA for the CDR3: TGTGCCAGCAGCTTAGCGGCCGCAGCTAATTCACCCCTCCACTTT. Translated, it gives CASSLAAAANSPLHF.

This clone was counted a single time. This chain links TRBV28 with TRBJ1-5, with 9 bases that match TRBD1. The J segment lost 5 bases and the V segment lost 1 base, leaving 3 bases of the junction unmatched. The CDR3 extends over 15 amino acids. Germline CDR1 is MDHEN and CDR2 is SYDVKM. Written as DNA, the CDR3 is TGTGCCAGCAGTTTATATGGGGACAGGGATCAGCCCCAGCATTTT. Translated, it gives CASSLYGDRDQPQHF. Full variable domain (rest looked up from reference TRBV28 and TRBJ1-5): DVKVTQSSRYLVKRTGEKVFLECVQDMDHENMFWYRQDPGLGLRLIYFSYDVKMKEKGDIPEGYSVSREKKERFSLILESASTNQTSMYLCASSLYGDRDQPQHFGDGTRLSIL.

This chain connects TRBV5-1 to TRBJ2-7, with 12 bases matching TRBD2. Trimming took 4 bases from V and 12 from J; bases not matched to a gene: 8. Germline V gene lookup returns CDR1 SGHRS and CDR2 YFSETQ. CDR3 length equals 13 residues. Written as DNA, the CDR3 is TGCGCCAGCAGCCTGACTAGCGGGGGCCCTCTGTACTTC. Protein: CASSLTSGGPLYF.

V gene TRBV9 combines with J gene TRBJ2-1; 7 nucleotides match TRBD1. The junction had 9 bases not matched to a gene; V was cut back by 3 bases and J by 0 bases. Germline V gives CDR1 SGDLS, CDR2 YYNGEE. CDR3 length equals 17 residues. The CDR3 sequence is CASSGHGQDGSYNEQFF. The CDR3 DNA sequence: TGTGCCAGCAGCGGACATGGACAGGATGGCTCCTACAATGAGCAGTTCTTC.

The genes are TRBV3-1 (or the pseudogene TRBV3-2) and TRBJ1-1; D is unresolved. Germline CDR1 and CDR2: LGHDT and YNNKEL (reference sequence). The ends were cut back, 6 bases at V and 5 bases at J, with 13 bases in the middle. CDR3 length: 13 amino acids. The CDR3 spells CASRLMDGTEAFF. In nucleotides, the CDR3 is TGTGCCAGCAGACTGATGGATGGGACTGAAGCTTTCTTT.

V and J are TRBV6-5 and TRBJ2-1; D unclear. V gave up 0 bases and J gave up 13 bases, with 16 bases separating them. The CDR3 is made up of 14 amino acids. CDR1 is MNHEY and CDR2 is SVGAGI in the germline V gene. The CDR3 DNA follows: TGTGCCAGCAGTTACTCGCCTGGAACCCTGTCTCAGTTCTTC. Protein sequence: CASSYSPGTLSQFF.

V is TRBV24-1 and J is TRBJ1-6; D unresolved. This CDR3 spans 14 amino acids. Germline CDR1 is KGHDR and CDR2 is SFDVKD. Trimming removed 2 bases from V and 10 bases from J, with 11 bases in between. The CDR3 region has the DNA TGTGCCACCAGTGATTCGATTTTTGGGTCACCCCTCCACTTT. Its protein product is CATSDSIFGSPLHF.

This clone has only one observation. The V and J genes are TRBV10-2 and TRBJ2-3; D not certain. The CDR3 length is 12 residues. Trimming removed 0 bases from V and 6 bases from J, with 4 bases in between. Germline assignment: CDR1 WSHSY and CDR2 SAAADI. The DNA for the CDR3 is TGCGCCAGCAGTGAGTCAAGGGATACGCAGTATTTT. Encoded protein: CASSESRDTQYF.

The chain has TRBV2 and TRBJ1-2; weak D call: TRBD1 (5 bases). Trimming removed 0 bases at V and 3 bases at J, with 17 bases between. The CDR3 consists of 17 residues. CDR1 and CDR2 from the germline V gene are SNHLY and FYNNEI. The CDR3 DNA is TGTGCCAGCAGTGAAGCGCGGTTCGGGGGTTTCCACTATGGCTACACCTTC. Translating gives CASSEARFGGFHYGYTF.

The chain employs TRBV10-3 and TRBJ2-7; no reliable D call. With 3 bases removed from V and 2 bases from J, the gap between germline ends came to 8 bases. This CDR3 is 13 amino acids long. Germline assignment: CDR1 ENHRY and CDR2 SYGVKD. The CDR3 is CAISDSDTYEQYF. CDR3 nucleotides: TGTGCCATCAGTGACAGCGATACCTACGAGCAGTACTTC.

This CDR3 is CASSYGGGGPQHF. Here the CDR3 DNA reads TGTGCCAGCAGTTATGGGGGTGGCGGGCCCCAGCATTTT. The V gene is TRBV6-5, the J gene TRBJ1-5, with D perhaps TRBD1 (5 bases). Germline lookup yields CDR1 MNHEY and CDR2 SVGAGI. The CDR3 has 13 amino acids. The V end lost 3 bases, the J end lost 9 bases, and 12 bases lay between the germline ends.

This clone occurred a few times. V is TRBV5-6 and J is TRBJ1-1; weak D call: TRBD1 (6 bases). Germline CDR1 is SGHDT and CDR2 is YYEEEE. This CDR3 has 16 amino acids. Deletions cut 4 bases from V and 0 bases from J, with 16 bases between. CDR3 region: CASSGGGTLMNTEAFF. DNA for the CDR3: TGTGCCAGCAGCGGGGGCGGGACTCTCATGAACACTGAAGCTTTCTTT. Together with reference TRBV5-6 and TRBJ1-1, the CDR3 gives the full variable domain: DAGVTQSPTHLIKTRGQQVTLRCSPKSGHDTVSWYQQALGQGPQFIFQYYEEEERQRGNFPDRFSGHQFPNYSSELNVNALLLGDSALYLCASSGGGTLMNTEAFFGQGTRLTVV.

The chain links TRBV19 to TRBJ2-3; TRBD1 agrees at 8 bases. The CDR3 runs to 14 residues. Trimming at V came to 3 bases and at J to 4 bases, leaving 3 bases not matched to a gene. Germline loops: CDR1 LNHDA, CDR2 SQIVND (reference sequence). The DNA for the CDR3 is TGTGCCAGTAGTATCCCAGGGGGCTCAGATACGCAGTATTTT. Its protein is CASSIPGGSDTQYF.

The chain has TRBV5-6 and TRBJ2-2, with D possibly TRBD2 on 6 matching bases. V was trimmed by 5 bases and J by 0 bases, leaving 11 bases between them. CDR1 and CDR2 (germline): SGHDT, YYEEEE. CDR3 size: 15 residues. As DNA, the CDR3 is TGTGCCAGCAGACTAGCCCATCCGAACACCGGGGAGCTGTTTTTT. Translating gives CASRLAHPNTGELFF.

In the case of this clone: Distinct nucleotide sequences in the sample also encode this CDR3. The rearrangement uses TRBV7-3 and TRBJ2-4; 10 bases agree with TRBD1. Germline assignment: CDR1 SGHTA and CDR2 FQGTGA. Trimming removed 2 bases from V and 0 bases from J; junction bases left unmatched: 7. This CDR3 region has 18 residues. CDR3 coding DNA: TGTGCCAGCAGCTTAGGGGCCGGGACAGGGGTAGCCAAAAACATTCAGTACTTC. The encoded protein is CASSLGAGTGVAKNIQYF.

The rearrangement joins TRBV3-1 (or the pseudogene TRBV3-2) to TRBJ1-2; D may be TRBD1 (5 bases). Germline lookup yields CDR1 LGHDT and CDR2 YNNKEL (reference sequence). V shed 0 bases and J shed 7 bases, with 15 bases lying between them. The CDR3 contains 15 residues. The CDR3 DNA reads as TGTGCCAGCAGCCAAGATCTTGGGACGGAGGGTGGCTACACCTTC. Amino acids: CASSQDLGTEGGYTF.

This rearrangement joins TRBV12-3 or TRBV12-4 to TRBJ2-5; D uncertain. The V gene lost 6 bases and the J gene lost 2 bases, with 10 bases spanning the gap. The CDR3 is 13 residues long. The CDR3 DNA reads as TGTGCCAGCAGCCGTAATCAGCAAGAGACCCAGTACTTC. This sequence encodes CASSRNQQETQYF.

Only a few counts were recorded for this clone. The genes are TRBV6-7 and TRBJ1-2, with D hard to call. TRBV6-7 is an ORF; its function is uncertain. Trimming stripped 9 bases from V and 2 bases from J, with 13 bases between. The CDR3 has 13 amino acids. The DNA for the CDR3 is TGTGCCAGTGGGCACAGTTTAAACTATGGCTACACCTTC. Its translation is CASGHSLNYGYTF.

This chain connects TRBV21-1 to TRBJ2-7. TRBV21-1 counts as a pseudogene. The CDR3 has 13 residues. The CDR3 DNA follows: TGTGCCAGCAGCAAAGGGTTGGGGAACGAGCAGTACTTC. It is translated as CASSKGLGNEQYF.

The rearrangement uses TRBV9 and TRBJ2-1, with 8 bases fitting TRBD2. V shed 3 bases and J 7 bases; nucleotides not matched to a gene: 9. CDR1 and CDR2 from the germline V gene are SGDLS and YYNGEE. The CDR3 length is 15 residues. Here the CDR3 reads CASSARTSWGNEQFF. CDR3 DNA: TGTGCCAGCAGCGCCAGGACTAGCTGGGGGAATGAGCAGTTCTTC.